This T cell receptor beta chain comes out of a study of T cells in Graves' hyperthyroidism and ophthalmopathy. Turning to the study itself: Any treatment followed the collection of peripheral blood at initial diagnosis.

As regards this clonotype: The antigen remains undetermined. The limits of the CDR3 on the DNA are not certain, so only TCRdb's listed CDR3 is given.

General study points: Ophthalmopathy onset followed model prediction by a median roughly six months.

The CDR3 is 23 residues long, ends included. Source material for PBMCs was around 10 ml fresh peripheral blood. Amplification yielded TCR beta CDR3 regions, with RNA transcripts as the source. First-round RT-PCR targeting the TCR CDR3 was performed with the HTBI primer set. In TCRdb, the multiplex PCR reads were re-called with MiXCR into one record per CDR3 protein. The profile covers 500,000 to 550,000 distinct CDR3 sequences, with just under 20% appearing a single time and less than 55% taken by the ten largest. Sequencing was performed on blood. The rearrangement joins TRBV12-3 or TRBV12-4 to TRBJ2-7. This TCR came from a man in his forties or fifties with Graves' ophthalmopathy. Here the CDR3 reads CASTNQTSMYLCASSSMYREQYF.